Listed below are T cell receptor beta chains from one sample, sequenced in a study of CD8 T cells in ankylosing spondylitis. A single record per CDR3 protein comes from TCRdb applying MiXCR to the 5' RACE reads. The sample shows a few hundred thousand distinct CDR3 sequences, over 15% of them seen only once. Sequencing input: blood, either unsorted or a sorted T cell fraction (not recorded which). The receptors here all came from a male donor with ankylosing spondylitis or in good health (not recorded which). CDR3s include the opening cysteine and the closing phenylalanine or tryptophan. A D gene is named only where the DNA matches it firmly. The size field is filled for only some rows; it gives once, few, many or a size class.

-,-,TRBV29-1,TRBJ2-7,CSVTRGGEQYF,TGCAGCGTTACTAGGGGGGGCGAGCAGTACTTC
many,-,TRBV4-1,TRBJ2-1,CASSQEVAYNEQFF,TGCGCCAGCAGCCAAGAAGTTGCCTACAATGAGCAGTTCTTC
-,TRBD1,TRBV5-6,TRBJ1-3,CASSETGQGSGNTIYF,TGTGCCAGCAGCGAAACGGGACAGGGCTCTGGAAACACCATATATTTT
few,-,TRBV4-1,TRBJ2-7,CASSQVADSYEQYF,TGCGCCAGCAGCCAAGTAGCGGACTCCTACGAGCAGTACTTC
few,-,TRBV11-2,TRBJ2-3,CASSSGPTDTQYF,TGTGCCAGCAGCTCTGGACCGACAGATACGCAGTATTTT
few,TRBD1,TRBV27,TRBJ2-7,CASSPRDRGAQTGYEQYF,TGTGCCAGCAGCCCTCGGGACAGGGGAGCCCAAACCGGCTACGAGCAGTACTTC
-,-,TRBV4-1,TRBJ1-4,CASSQARGDEKLFF,TGCGCCAGCAGCCAAGCTAGGGGTGATGAAAAACTGTTTTTT
-,TRBD1,TRBV7-9,TRBJ2-7,CASSSPGQGFPYEQYF,TGTGCCAGCAGCAGCCCGGGACAGGGTTTCCCCTACGAGCAGTACTTC
many,TRBD2,TRBV7-8,TRBJ2-3,CASSSAVVAGTPGTDTQYF,TGTGCCAGCAGCTCCGCAGTGGTAGCGGGGACCCCTGGCACAGATACGCAGTATTTT
-,TRBD2,TRBV20-1,TRBJ2-7,CSAPAGTSLYEQYF,TGCAGTGCTCCCGCGGGGACTAGTCTTTACGAGCAGTACTTC
-,TRBD1,TRBV10-3,TRBJ1-2,CAIGQGDGYTF,TGTGCCATAGGACAGGGGGATGGCTACACCTTC
-,-,TRBV19,TRBJ2-2,CASSSWTDANTGELFF,TGTGCCAGTAGTAGTTGGACAGACGCGAACACCGGGGAGCTGTTTTTT
-,TRBD1,TRBV11-2,TRBJ2-1,CASSLGGQGAYYNEQFF,TGTGCCAGCAGCTTAGGGGGACAGGGGGCGTACTACAATGAGCAGTTCTTC
-,-,TRBV6-6,TRBJ2-1,CASRIPGSYEQFF,TGTGCCAGCAGAATACCCGGTAGCTATGAGCAGTTCTTC
many,TRBD2,TRBV4-1,TRBJ2-7,CASSQVASGNYEQYF,TGCGCCAGCAGCCAAGTGGCTAGCGGGAACTACGAGCAGTACTTC
few,TRBD2,TRBV29-1,TRBJ2-3,CSVEIGGRDTQLLAGADTQYF,TGCAGCGTTGAAATTGGTGGACGGGACACCCAACTACTAGCGGGTGCAGATACGCAGTATTTT
few,-,TRBV6-2/TRBV6-3,TRBJ2-7,CASSYSVQPNEQYF,TGTGCCAGCAGTTACTCCGTACAGCCCAACGAGCAGTACTTC
many,-,TRBV29-1,TRBJ2-1,CSVEDGEELAYNEQFF,TGCAGCGTTGAAGATGGAGAGGAATTGGCCTACAATGAGCAGTTCTTC
-,-,TRBV9,TRBJ2-3,CASSPSGEVRSADTQYF,TGTGCCAGCAGCCCCAGTGGGGAGGTTAGAAGTGCAGATACGCAGTATTTT
few,-,TRBV11-2,TRBJ1-4,CASSFGNNEKLFF,TGTGCCAGCAGCTTTGGAAATAATGAAAAACTGTTTTTT
-,TRBD2,TRBV27,TRBJ2-5,CASSDGRGETQYF,TGTGCCAGCTCGGACGGGAGGGGGGAGACCCAGTACTTC
few,-,TRBV10-3,TRBJ1-4,CAIRPELTVPGKLFF,TGTGCCATCAGGCCCGAACTTACAGTGCCGGGAAAACTGTTTTTT
-,-,TRBV12-3/TRBV12-4,TRBJ2-7,CASSFGDTPYEQYF,TGTGCCAGCAGTTTTGGGGACACACCCTACGAGCAGTACTTC
once,TRBD1,TRBV15,TRBJ1-4,CATSSTHGTGSEKLFF,TGTGCCACCAGCAGTACACACGGGACAGGGAGTGAAAAACTGTTTTTT
-,-,TRBV12-3/TRBV12-4,TRBJ2-5,CASSLPKNHGHIQETQYF,TGTGCCAGCAGTTTACCCAAAAACCATGGACACATCCAAGAGACCCAGTACTTC
many,-,TRBV7-7,TRBJ2-1,CASSLVFGGDEQFF,TGTGCTAGCAGCTTAGTCTTCGGAGGCGATGAGCAGTTCTTC
few,-,TRBV5-1,TRBJ1-1,CASSRTGGTNEAFF,TGCGCCAGCAGTCGTACCGGCGGGACAAATGAAGCTTTCTTT
few,-,TRBV28,TRBJ1-1,CASSPPRTEAFF,TGTGCCAGCAGTCCCCCGCGGACTGAAGCTTTCTTT
few,-,TRBV29-1,TRBJ2-1,CSVDPNEQFF,TGCAGCGTCGATCCCAATGAGCAGTTCTTC
few,TRBD1,TRBV5-1,TRBJ2-7,CASRSGTGYEQYF,TGCGCCAGCAGGTCCGGGACAGGCTACGAGCAGTACTTC
few,TRBD2,TRBV7-3,TRBJ2-3,CASSLGTSGREDTQYF,TGTGCCAGCAGCTTGGGGACTAGCGGGCGCGAAGATACGCAGTATTTT
-,TRBD2,TRBV20-1,TRBJ2-7,CSARTALTSGSGEQYF,TGCAGTGCTAGAACTGCCCTAACTAGCGGGAGTGGCGAGCAGTACTTC
-,-,TRBV29-1,TRBJ2-5,CSASPGWQHQETQYF,TGCAGCGCCTCCCCGGGTTGGCAGCACCAAGAGACCCAGTACTTC
-,TRBD2,TRBV20-1,TRBJ2-3,CSAVMGGRETDTQYF,TGCAGTGCCGTGATGGGGGGGAGGGAGACAGATACGCAGTATTTT
many,TRBD2,TRBV4-1,TRBJ2-1,CASLGVLAGSGEQFF,TGCGCCAGCCTAGGGGTTCTAGCGGGAAGTGGTGAGCAGTTCTTC
-,-,TRBV5-1,TRBJ2-3,CASSLPETDTQYF,TGCGCCAGCAGCTTGCCCGAAACAGATACGCAGTATTTT
many,TRBD1,TRBV7-8,TRBJ1-6,CASSLDWTGYNSPLHF,TGTGCCAGCAGCTTAGATTGGACAGGATATAATTCACCCCTCCACTTT
-,TRBD2,TRBV20-1,TRBJ2-3,CSGSDGRTTDTQYF,TGCAGTGGCTCCGACGGGAGGACGACAGATACGCAGTATTTT
-,-,TRBV5-6,TRBJ2-2,CASSLGPGEGTGELFF,TGTGCCAGCAGCCTCGGGCCGGGAGAAGGCACCGGGGAGCTGTTTTTT
-,TRBD2,TRBV20-1,TRBJ2-1,CSAGETSGRVPNEQFF,TGCAGTGCTGGCGAGACTAGCGGGAGGGTCCCAAATGAGCAGTTCTTC
few,-,TRBV20-1,TRBJ2-7,CSASGQYEQYF,TGCAGTGCTAGTGGCCAGTACGAGCAGTACTTC
-,-,TRBV7-9,TRBJ2-1,CASSRPLGLVYNEQFF,TGTGCCAGCAGCCGACCCCTAGGACTTGTCTACAATGAGCAGTTCTTC
-,-,TRBV12-3/TRBV12-4,TRBJ2-7,CASSFGVQAYSYEQYF,TGTGCCAGCAGTTTTGGAGTCCAGGCCTACTCCTACGAGCAGTACTTC
-,-,TRBV6-1,TRBJ2-2,CASQWGVSSGELFF,TGTGCCAGCCAGTGGGGAGTCTCATCCGGGGAGCTGTTTTTT
-,-,TRBV6-1,TRBJ2-1,CVIVRDNEQFF,TGTGTCATCGTCAGAGACAATGAGCAGTTCTTC
few,TRBD1,TRBV25-1,TRBJ2-7,CASLGRDRDYEQYF,TGTGCCAGCCTTGGGCGGGACAGGGACTACGAGCAGTACTTC